Shown below are 17 T cell receptor beta chains from a single sample sequenced in a study of neurological immune-mediated disorders. TCRdb called the 5' RACE reads again in MiXCR, with one record for every CDR3 protein. The top ten hold about a quarter of the sample, which has around 37,000 distinct CDR3 sequences, roughly 15% seen once. Sample: PBMCs. All receptors come from a woman in her fifties or sixties with HTLV-1-associated myelopathy (HAM/TSP).

This clonotype was detected many times. The chain employs TRBV25-1 and TRBJ1-5; D unclear. The V end was cut by 8 bases, the J end by 9 bases, with 17 bases between. The CDR3 spans 13 residues. Looked up from germline, CDR1 is MGHDK and CDR2 is SYGVNS. The CDR3 region is CASDTAVWPPQHF. CDR3 DNA: TGTGCCAGCGACACCGCGGTATGGCCGCCCCAGCATTTT.

By sample fraction, this clonotype is medium-sized. The J gene is TRBJ2-1, the V gene TRBV5-1, with D unclear. The V and J ends lost 4 bases and 5 bases respectively, with 10 bases between them. Germline V lookup: CDR1 SGHRS, CDR2 YFSETQ. CDR3 size: 13 residues. The CDR3 DNA reads as TGCGCCAGCAGCCCCTTACAGAACAATGAGCAGTTCTTC. Protein: CASSPLQNNEQFF.

This clonotype was counted ten times or more. The chain combines TRBV27 with TRBJ1-5, with unresolved D. V dropped 5 bases and J dropped 2 bases, with 13 bases sitting between them. Germline CDR1 and CDR2: MNHEY and SMNVEV (reference sequence). CDR3 length: 15 residues. CDR3 sequence (DNA): TGTGCCAGCAGTCCCCCAGGACGGTGCAATCAGCCCCAGCATTTT. It specifies CASSPPGRCNQPQHF.

This clonotype was detected ten times or more. V and J are TRBV5-1 and TRBJ1-5; 12 bases map to TRBD1. Germline CDR1 is SGHRS and CDR2 is YFSETQ. The V segment lost 4 bases and the J segment 2 bases; nucleotides outside the gene matches: 16. This CDR3 has 20 residues. DNA of the CDR3: TGCGCCAGCAGCCTCGTTCCCGGGACAGGGGGCTTTGATGGCAATCAGCCCCAGCATTTT. This encodes CASSLVPGTGGFDGNQPQHF.

This clonotype was counted many times. The chain carries TRBV12-3 or TRBV12-4 and TRBJ1-1; 7 bases match TRBD1. This CDR3 contains 14 residues. J gave up 0 bases and V 6 bases, and 4 bases lay outside the gene matches. CDR3 residues: CASREGQMNTEAFF. The CDR3 region has the DNA TGTGCCAGCAGGGAGGGACAGATGAACACTGAAGCTTTCTTT.

This clonotype was observed many times. The V gene is TRBV10-3, the J gene TRBJ2-1; D is ambiguous. The CDR3 totals 14 residues. Trimming shortened V by 0 bases and J by 4 bases, and 7 bases separated the two germline ends. The V gene's germline CDR1 is ENHRY and CDR2 SYGVKD. In nucleotides, the CDR3 is TGTGCCATCAGTGAGTCGAGACAATACAATGAGCAGTTCTTC. Translated, it gives CAISESRQYNEQFF.

There are many counts of this clonotype. The chain joins TRBV2 to TRBJ2-1; tentatively, D is TRBD1 (5 bases). The CDR3 is 14 amino acids. CDR1 is SNHLY, CDR2 FYNNEI, per germline. Trimming took 3 bases from V and 4 from J, leaving 10 bases between them. DNA for the CDR3: TGTGCCAGCAGTGATTACGACAGTTACAATGAGCAGTTCTTC. Translation gives CASSDYDSYNEQFF. The full variable domain, with the rest looked up from reference TRBV2 and TRBJ2-1, is EPEVTQTPSHQVTQMGQEVILRCVPISNHLYFYWYRQILGQKVEFLVSFYNNEISEKSEIFDDQFSVERPDGSNFTLKIRSTKLEDSAMYFCASSDYDSYNEQFFGPGTRLTVL.

This clonotype was counted at least ten times. The chain uses TRBV7-2 and TRBJ2-7, with a possible D match to TRBD2 (5 bases). Germline loops: CDR1 SGHTA, CDR2 FQGNSA. Trimming took 5 bases from V and 6 from J, leaving 11 bases between them. The CDR3 runs to 12 residues. The CDR3 loop reads CASSTTTPEQYF. CDR3 DNA: TGTGCCAGCAGCACGACTACCCCCGAGCAGTACTTC. Filled out from reference TRBV7-2 and TRBJ2-7, the complete variable domain reads GAGVSQSPSNKVTEKGKDVELRCDPISGHTALYWYRQSLGQGLEFLIYFQGNSAPDKSGLPSDRFSAERTGGSVSTLTIQRTQQEDSAVYLCASSTTTPEQYFGPGTRLTVT.

Of note for this clonotype: At one boundary the junction diverges from the germline segment, which might be a read error. This chain joins TRBV7-7 and TRBJ2-5, with D possibly TRBD2 on 6 matching bases. Germline CDR1 reads SSHAT; CDR2 reads FNYEAQ (reference sequence). This CDR3 is built from 14 residues. Here the CDR3 reads CASSLAVDEGTQYF. The CDR3 DNA is TGTGCTAGCAGCTTAGCGGTGGACGAGGGGACCCAGTACTTC.

This clonotype came up many times. V and J are TRBV12-3 or TRBV12-4 and TRBJ1-3; D might be TRBD1 (6 bases). Trimming removed 5 bases at V and 5 bases at J, with 16 bases between. The CDR3 runs 15 residues. The CDR3 here is CASSLPSGQRNTIYF. The DNA for the CDR3 is TGTGCCAGCAGTCTACCTTCCGGACAGCGAAACACCATATATTTT.

In its sample, this clonotype was seen many times. The V and J genes are TRBV5-1 and TRBJ2-5; no definite D call. The length of the CDR3 is 13 residues. The V end lost 1 base, the J end lost 5 bases, and 9 bases lay between the germline ends. The germline CDR1 and CDR2 sequences are SGHRS and YFSETQ. The DNA for the CDR3 is TGCGCCAGCAGCTTGTGGGGAAGGGAGACCCAGTACTTC. Translated, it gives CASSLWGRETQYF.

There are many counts of this clonotype. The rearrangement joins TRBV6-1 to TRBJ1-5; 7 nucleotides line up with TRBD1. The CDR3 length is 14 residues. J gave up 6 bases and V 4 bases, and 6 bases lay outside the gene matches. The V gene's germline CDR1 is MNHNS and CDR2 SASEGT. CDR3 nucleotide sequence: TGTGCCAGCAGTGCAGGACAGGTCGGTCAGCCCCAGCATTTT. Its translation is CASSAGQVGQPQHF.

There are many counts of this clonotype. The chain recombines TRBV12-3 or TRBV12-4 with TRBJ1-3; 8 bases are a match to TRBD1. This CDR3 region has 16 residues. Unmatched junction bases numbered 9, after V lost 3 bases and J lost 5 bases. The CDR3 loop is CASSLGGQGWRNTIYF. As DNA, the CDR3 is TGTGCCAGCAGTTTGGGAGGACAGGGCTGGCGAAACACCATATATTTT.

The sample holds many counts of this clonotype. The chain couples TRBV2 to TRBJ2-1; D might be TRBD1 (6 bases). The CDR3 loop spans 18 amino acids. From germline, CDR1 is SNHLY and CDR2 FYNNEI. Trimming pared 0 bases from V and 8 bases from J, leaving 23 bases between. DNA of the CDR3: TGTGCCAGCAGTGAAGCGCTTCGAGGGGGAGTGGGCTCGGATGAGCAGTTCTTC. Its protein is CASSEALRGGVGSDEQFF.

This clonotype was detected many times. The CDR3 sequence: CATGARALENTEAFF. The CDR3 region has the DNA TGTGCCACCGGGGCCCGCGCGTTGGAGAACACTGAAGCTTTCTTT. The chain joins TRBV27 to TRBJ1-1, with a tentative D call TRBD1 (5 bases). The CDR3 loop spans 15 amino acids. The germline CDR1 and CDR2 sequences are MNHEY and SMNVEV (reference sequence). Trimming pared 10 bases from V and 1 base from J, leaving 19 bases between.

This clonotype was seen at least ten times. The chain recombines TRBV28 with TRBJ2-7; TRBD1 aligns across 11 bases. In germline, CDR1 is MDHEN, CDR2 SYDVKM. Trimming at V came to 6 bases and at J to 4 bases, leaving 8 bases not matched to a gene. The CDR3 sequence is 15 residues long. The CDR3 DNA sequence: TGTGCCAGCAGGCCGCCCGGGACAGGGGGTTACGAGCAGTACGTC. Translating it yields CASRPPGTGGYEQYV.

The V gene is TRBV5-1, the J gene TRBJ2-7; no definite D call. The CDR3 length is 11 residues. The germline gives CDR1 SGHRS, CDR2 YFSETQ. Between the trimmed V and J ends, which lost 6 bases and 2 bases, there was a span of 6 bases. The CDR3: CASKSAYEQYF. The CDR3 nucleotides read TGCGCCAGCAAGAGCGCCTACGAGCAGTACTTC.